This TCR beta chain was documented in a study of tumor and adjacent non-tumor tissue in lung cancer. Across the whole study: Histology: around 13 adenocarcinoma, a couple of squamous cell carcinoma, 1 small cell lung cancer. On average, productive TCRbeta reads reached 4 million to 4.5 million per sample.

The template was RNA from unsorted bulk tissue. This non-tumor lung sample came from over 3 cm beyond the tumor edge. Between August and November 2014, newly diagnosed, chemotherapy-naive lung cancer patients underwent thoracic surgery in China. Whole-study results and caveats: Shorter survival was associated with higher TCR diversity in tumors.

Note on this clonotype: Its antigen remains unidentified. A read error may account for a junction end that differs from germline.

Three rounds of nested PCR, following a modified ARM-PCR protocol, produced the TCRbeta library. TCRdb analysed the multiplex PCR reads with MiXCR anew, one entry per CDR3 protein. The sample comprises under 85,000 distinct CDR3 sequences, around 80% of which are singletons, and 30% to 50% rests with the top ten. The CDR3 is 14 amino acids. Sequencing was done on a sample of distant non-tumor lung tissue. V usage is TRBV12-3 or TRBV12-4 and J usage is TRBJ2-1, with D possibly matching TRBD2 (6 bases). This clonotype was sampled from a man in his 70s with non-small cell lung cancer. Written as DNA, the CDR3 is TGTGCCAGCCAGGACGGGAGCTCCTACAATGAGCAGTTATTC. This sequence encodes CASQDGSSYNEQLF.